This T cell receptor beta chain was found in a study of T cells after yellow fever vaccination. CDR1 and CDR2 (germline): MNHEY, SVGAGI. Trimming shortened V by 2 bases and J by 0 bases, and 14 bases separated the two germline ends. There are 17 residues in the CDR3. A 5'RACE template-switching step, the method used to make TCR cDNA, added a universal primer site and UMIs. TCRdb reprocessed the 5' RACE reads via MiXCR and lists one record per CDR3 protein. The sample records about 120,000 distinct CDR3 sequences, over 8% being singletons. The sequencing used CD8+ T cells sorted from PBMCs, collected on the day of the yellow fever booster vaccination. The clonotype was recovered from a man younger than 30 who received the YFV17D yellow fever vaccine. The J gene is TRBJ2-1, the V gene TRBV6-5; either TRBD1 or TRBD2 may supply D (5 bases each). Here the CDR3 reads CASSYSPGQSSYNEQFF. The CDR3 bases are TGTGCCAGCAGTTACAGCCCGGGGCAGAGCTCCTACAATGAGCAGTTCTTC.